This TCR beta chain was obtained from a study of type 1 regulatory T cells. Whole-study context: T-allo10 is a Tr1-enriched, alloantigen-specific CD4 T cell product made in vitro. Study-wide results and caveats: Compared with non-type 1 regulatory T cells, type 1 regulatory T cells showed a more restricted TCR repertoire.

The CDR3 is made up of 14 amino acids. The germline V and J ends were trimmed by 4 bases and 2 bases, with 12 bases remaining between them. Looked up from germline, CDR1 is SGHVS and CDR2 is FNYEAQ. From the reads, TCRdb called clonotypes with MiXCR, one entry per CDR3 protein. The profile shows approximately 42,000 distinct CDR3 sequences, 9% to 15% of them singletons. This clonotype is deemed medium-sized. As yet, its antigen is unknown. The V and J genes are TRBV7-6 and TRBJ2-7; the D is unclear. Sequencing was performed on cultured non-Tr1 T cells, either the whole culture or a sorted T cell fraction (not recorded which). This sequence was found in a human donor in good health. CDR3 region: CASSSPGLTYEQYF. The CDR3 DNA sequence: TGTGCCAGCAGCTCCCCCGGTTTAACCTACGAGCAGTACTTC.